One sample yielded the 27 T cell receptor beta chains listed below, sequenced in a study of sequential checkpoint blockade in melanoma. Treatment described: randomized to nivolumab then ipilimumab (arm A) or the reverse (arm B). Only in-frame clones appear in the TCRdb table, and some are missing; sequencing was by immunoSEQ multiplex PCR. The sample yields some 19,000 clones, around four fifths seen once. Sequenced here: CD8+ T cells sorted from blood (inferred from file names), sampled from a patient given nivolumab and ipilimumab in sequence. The receptors stem from a human donor with melanoma.

The chain uses TRBV4-1 and TRBJ2-4, with D perhaps TRBD2 (6 bases). Deletions cut 0 bases from V and 5 bases from J, with 11 bases between. Germline V CDR1 and CDR2: MGHRA, YSYEKL. This CDR3 has 15 amino acids. In DNA form, the CDR3 reads TGCGCCAGCAGCCAAGACCGGGGGTACCAAAACATTCAGTACTTC. The encoded protein is CASSQDRGYQNIQYF.

The count of this clone is one. The J gene is TRBJ2-3, the V gene TRBV27; D gene unclear. Germline V gene sequence: CDR1 MNHEY, CDR2 SMNVEV (reference sequence). V was trimmed by 3 bases and J by 0 bases, leaving 10 bases between them. The CDR3 is 15 residues long. The CDR3 spells CASSLGPPSTDTQYF. The CDR3 DNA follows: TGTGCCAGCAGTTTGGGCCCCCCTAGCACAGATACGCAGTATTTT.

This clone was observed a single time. The CDR3 coding sequence is TGTGCCAGCAGCCCATGGACTAGCGGGGGGGCCGGGGAGCTGTTTTTT. It translates to CASSPWTSGGAGELFF. The chain couples TRBV11-3 to TRBJ2-2, with 15 nucleotides matching TRBD2. The CDR3 is 16 residues long. The ends lost 5 bases at V and 6 bases at J; junction bases unmatched: 4. Germline loops: CDR1 SGHNT, CDR2 YENEEA. The full variable domain, in which reference TRBV11-3 and TRBJ2-2 provide the parts outside the CDR3, is EAGVVQSPRYKIIEKKQPVAFWCNPISGHNTLYWYLQNLGQGPELLIRYENEEAVDDSQLPKDRFSAERLKGVDSTLKIQPAELGDSAVYLCASSPWTSGGAGELFFGEGSRLTVL.

Only a few counts were recorded for this clone. This chain connects TRBV27 to TRBJ2-7; 7 nucleotides align to TRBD2. Germline V gene data show CDR1 as MNHEY and CDR2 as SMNVEV (reference sequence). This CDR3 contains 15 residues. V trimming: 5 bases; J trimming: 2 bases; junction bases outside the gene matches: 9. In DNA form, the CDR3 reads TGTGCCAGCAGTCCTGGGGCTAGCGGCACCTACGAGCAGTACTTC. This gives the protein CASSPGASGTYEQYF.

The chain employs TRBV7-9 and TRBJ2-7; D remains ambiguous. CDR1 SEHNR and CDR2 FQNEAQ come from the germline V gene (reference sequence). Trimming pared 5 bases from V and 4 bases from J, leaving 6 bases between. The CDR3 has 11 amino acids. CDR3 nucleotide sequence: TGTGCCAGCAGCAAGAGTTACGAGCAGTACTTC. Amino acid sequence: CASSKSYEQYF.

This rearrangement joins TRBV7-2 to TRBJ1-4; D possibly corresponds to TRBD1 (5 bases). Trimming removed 3 bases at V and 0 bases at J, with 11 bases between. CDR1 SGHTA and CDR2 FQGNSA come from the germline V gene. CDR3 length: 16 amino acids. The CDR3 sequence is CASSFGGIATNEKLFF. DNA for the CDR3: TGTGCCAGCAGCTTCGGGGGGATAGCAACTAATGAAAAACTGTTTTTT.

This clone was found a few times. The rearrangement links TRBV6-1 to TRBJ2-2; TRBD2 agrees at 8 bases. This CDR3 is 15 amino acids long. Germline CDR1 is MNHNS and CDR2 is SASEGT. V was pared by 5 bases and J by 4 bases, with 6 bases of the junction left unmatched. The DNA for the CDR3 is TGTGCCAGCAGTTCCCCGGGAGGGCCCACCGGGGAGCTGTTTTTT. It is translated as CASSSPGGPTGELFF.

The rearrangement uses TRBV11-2 and TRBJ1-1, with D possibly matching TRBD1 (5 bases). Trimming shortened V by 3 bases and J by 10 bases, and 15 bases separated the two germline ends. From germline, CDR1 is SGHAT and CDR2 FQNNGV. The CDR3 runs 13 residues. The CDR3 spells CASSFPQGVVAFF. CDR3 coding DNA: TGTGCCAGCAGCTTCCCCCAGGGTGTGGTAGCTTTCTTT.

The V and J genes are TRBV25-1 and TRBJ2-2; D gene unclear. The V gene lost 1 base and the J gene lost 3 bases, with 6 bases spanning the gap. CDR1 and CDR2 from the germline V gene are MGHDK and SYGVNS. The CDR3 length is 14 residues. The CDR3 reads CASSEWQDTGELFF. As DNA, the CDR3 is TGTGCCAGCAGTGAATGGCAGGACACCGGGGAGCTGTTTTTT.

This clone was seen only once. The chain combines TRBV4-1 with TRBJ2-2; D not certain. The germline gives CDR1 MGHRA, CDR2 YSYEKL. V was clipped by 0 bases and J by 7 bases, with 6 bases between them. The CDR3 spans 13 residues. CDR3 DNA sequence: TGCGCCAGCAGCCAAGAGCATAGCGGGGAGCTGTTTTTT. This translates into CASSQEHSGELFF.

J is TRBJ2-6 and V is TRBV15; a weak D match, TRBD1 (5 bases). V lost 0 bases and J 3 bases, leaving 12 bases between the germline ends. Germline CDR1 and CDR2: LNHNV and YYDKDF (reference sequence). This CDR3 is built from 17 residues. CDR3 region: CATSRDGGASGANVLTF. CDR3 coding DNA: TGTGCCACCAGCAGAGATGGTGGGGCGAGTGGGGCCAACGTCCTGACTTTC.

The CDR3 DNA sequence: TGCGCCAGCAGCGATCGGGGGGTGGCGAGCTCCTATAATTCACCCCTCCACTTT. Protein: CASSDRGVASSYNSPLHF. This chain uses TRBV5-1 with TRBJ1-6; D may be TRBD1 (5 bases). The germline V gene has CDR1 SGHRS and CDR2 YFSETQ. The length of the CDR3 is 18 residues. V gave up 4 bases and J gave up 0 bases, with 17 bases separating them.

The chain employs TRBV4-1 and TRBJ2-3; 12 bases map to TRBD1. With V trimmed by 5 bases and J by 1 base, 10 bases remained unmatched. CDR1 and CDR2 from the germline V gene are MGHRA and YSYEKL. This CDR3 has 18 residues. DNA of the CDR3: TGCGCCAGCAGCGGCTCCGGGACAGGGGGCTGGGGCACAGATACGCAGTATTTT. Encoded protein: CASSGSGTGGWGTDTQYF.

The chain is built from TRBV4-3 and TRBJ1-2, with TRBD1 identical over 8 bases. The CDR3 runs 15 residues. Germline V gene data show CDR1 as LGHNA and CDR2 as YSLEER. V shed 2 bases, J shed 8 bases, and the junction held 10 bases outside the gene matches. CDR3 nucleotides: TGCGCCAGCAGCCAACCGGGACAGGAAAGACGAGGCTACACCTTC. Amino acid sequence: CASSQPGQERRGYTF.

This clone was detected once. The V call is TRBV25-1, the J call TRBJ1-2; no clear D. Germline values: CDR1 MGHDK, CDR2 SYGVNS. This CDR3 has 16 residues. The V and J ends lost 0 bases and 4 bases respectively, with 15 bases between them. The CDR3 DNA sequence: TGTGCCAGCAGTGAATATCGGGAAGGGCAGACCTATGGCTACACCTTC. It yields the protein CASSEYREGQTYGYTF.

The chain joins TRBV14 to TRBJ2-5; 8 positions agree with TRBD2. Judging by the DNA end, TRBJ2-7 fits better; the J call may be wrong. The CDR3 has 13 residues. Germline values: CDR1 SGHDN, CDR2 FVKESK. The CDR3 spells CASSLAGSNEQYF. CDR3 nucleotides: TGTGCCAGCAGCCTAGCGGGATCAAACGAGCAGTACTTC.

The rearrangement joins TRBV7-9 to TRBJ1-2, with D perhaps matching TRBD1 (5 bases). Trimming stripped 1 base from V and 4 bases from J, with 10 bases between. Germline values: CDR1 SEHNR, CDR2 FQNEAQ (reference sequence). This CDR3 contains 14 residues. The CDR3 DNA is TGTGCCAGCAGCTTAGGATCGGGGGGCTATGGCTACACCTTC. It is translated as CASSLGSGGYGYTF.

V is TRBV27 and J is TRBJ2-1; possible D gene TRBD1, 6 bases. This CDR3 contains 14 residues. From germline, CDR1 is MNHEY and CDR2 SMNVEV (reference sequence). Between the trimmed V and J ends, which lost 7 bases and 0 bases, there was a span of 10 bases. For the CDR3, the DNA is TGTGCCAGCACAGCCAGGGGCTCCTACAATGAGCAGTTCTTC. It yields the protein CASTARGSYNEQFF.

The chain employs TRBV5-6 and TRBJ2-5; 10 bases fit TRBD2. There are 17 residues in the CDR3. With V trimmed by 0 bases and J by 9 bases, 14 bases remained unmatched. Germline CDR1 and CDR2: SGHDT and YYEEEE. The CDR3, as DNA: TGTGCCAGCAGCTTGGTGAGCGGGGGGGCCCCCTCGAGGGCCCAGTACTTC. The encoded protein is CASSLVSGGAPSRAQYF.

CDR3 in amino acids: CASSLTSAGEAFF. The CDR3 DNA sequence: TGTGCCAGCAGCTTGACTTCGGCCGGGGAAGCTTTCTTT. The chain uses TRBV5-6 and TRBJ1-1; D call uncertain. Trimming took off 1 base at V and 8 bases at J, with 12 bases between the two ends. Germline-derived CDR1 and CDR2 are SGHDT and YYEEEE. The CDR3 spans 13 residues.

The rearrangement uses TRBV5-1 and TRBJ2-7; TRBD1 agrees at 8 bases. V lost 0 bases to trimming and J lost 5 bases; unmatched junction nucleotides: 7. CDR1 and CDR2 from the germline V gene are SGHRS and YFSETQ. The CDR3 loop spans 15 amino acids. DNA of the CDR3: TGCGCCAGCAGCTTGGTTACAGGGGGTTACGACGAGCAGTACTTC. Protein sequence: CASSLVTGGYDEQYF.

This sequence joins TRBV5-4 and TRBJ2-1; unclear D gene. Trimming cost V 2 bases and J 9 bases, with 9 bases left between them. The CDR3 length is 12 residues. Germline V gene sequence: CDR1 SGHNT, CDR2 YYREEE (reference sequence). The CDR3 DNA reads TGTGCCAGCAGCTTCGGGTCGAGTGAGCAGTTCTTC. Its protein is CASSFGSSEQFF.

This chain joins TRBV9 and TRBJ2-7; the D gene is possibly TRBD1 (6 bases). Trimming took 4 bases from V and 0 from J, leaving 20 bases between them. In germline, CDR1 is SGDLS, CDR2 YYNGEE. The CDR3 covers 17 residues. The CDR3 DNA is TGTGCCAGCAGCTACGATCCGGGACACCCAAACTCCTACGAGCAGTACTTC. Its translation is CASSYDPGHPNSYEQYF.

The rearrangement uses TRBV27 and TRBJ2-7; the match to TRBD2 covers 12 bases. Germline loops: CDR1 MNHEY, CDR2 SMNVEV (reference sequence). This CDR3 contains 16 residues. Unmatched junction bases numbered 8, after V lost 4 bases and J lost 4 bases. The CDR3 loop is CASSYDGLAGRYEQYF. In nucleotides, the CDR3 is TGTGCCAGCAGTTACGACGGACTAGCGGGAAGATACGAGCAGTACTTC.

V usage is TRBV5-1 and J usage is TRBJ2-1, with 10 bases lining up with TRBD1. CDR1 is SGHRS, CDR2 YFSETQ, per germline. There are 14 residues in the CDR3. V lost 4 bases, J lost 7 bases, and 5 bases stayed unmatched. The CDR3 DNA follows: TGCGCCAGCAGCCCGGGACAGGGGAGTAATGAGCAGTTCTTC. It specifies CASSPGQGSNEQFF.

About this clone itself: This sample includes further DNA sequences coding for the same CDR3. The genes are TRBV9 and TRBJ2-1, with D tentatively TRBD2 (5 bases). Trimming shortened V by 6 bases and J by 8 bases, and 15 bases separated the two germline ends. CDR1 SGDLS and CDR2 YYNGEE come from the germline V gene. CDR3 length: 13 residues. CDR3 protein: CASNEGGPDEQFF. CDR3 in DNA: TGTGCCAGCAATGAGGGTGGACCGGATGAGCAGTTCTTC.

The chain is built from TRBV4-3 and TRBJ2-7, with 8 bases matching TRBD1. This CDR3 comprises 14 residues. J was trimmed by 2 bases and V by 4 bases; bases with no gene match: 4. Germline assignment: CDR1 LGHNA and CDR2 YSLEER. This CDR3 reads CASSPGTGTYEQYF. In nucleotides, the CDR3 is TGCGCCAGCAGCCCCGGGACAGGTACCTACGAGCAGTACTTC.